One TCR beta chain is described in this entry. Its antigen is undetermined. CFSE-dim autoproliferating and CFSE-high non-proliferating T cells from unstimulated culture were sequenced separately. Pooled replicate wells came from 50 million to 60 million CFSE-labeled PBMCs cultured approximately seven days without stimulus. Without exogenous stimuli, around 0.54 uM CFSE-labeled PBMCs were cultured serum-free. The data are from a study of memory B cells and T cells in multiple sclerosis. Whole-study findings and limits: Shared clonotype counts depended on differing compartment clone-set sizes and were normalized.

The CDR3 sequence is 14 residues long. With 0 bases removed from V and 7 bases from J, the gap between germline ends came to 15 bases. Looked up from germline, CDR1 is GTSNPN and CDR2 is SVGIG (reference sequence). The method was immunoSEQ multiplex PCR; TCRdb's version includes in-frame clones alone and lacks a portion of them. The sample carries approximately 32,000 clones, about 82% recorded once. The receptor's source is a human donor with multiple sclerosis. This sequence joins TRBV30 and TRBJ1-2; D perhaps matches TRBD1 (6 bases). Sequenced: PBMCs from blood kept in culture. This CDR3 reads CAWSVGPGALGYTF. CDR3 DNA: TGTGCCTGGAGTGTAGGGCCGGGGGCTCTTGGCTACACCTTC.